This TCR beta chain was recovered during a study of shared clonotypes between healthy human individuals. On the study more broadly: CD4 naive cells filled three plates per donor, CD4 memory three, CD8 naive two and CD8 memory one. Study-wide results and limits: Sharing of clonotypes among donors was expected to vary with sequencing depth.

In regard to this clone: The target antigen is unknown.

A CD45RA+ naive subset and a CD45RA-negative memory subset were split from CD4+ cells. Here immunoSEQ multiplex PCR was the method, and the copy in TCRdb shows in-frame clones only, minus some. The data contain millions of clones, 90% to 95% of them singletons. This clonotype was obtained from a man younger than 35 in good health. Sequencing input: naive CD4+ T cells sorted from blood. Subset reported: CD45RA+ positively selected.

The CDR3 loop reads CASTLPGIVGQPQHF. The CDR3 coding sequence is TGTGCCTCCACTTTGCCGGGGATAGTGGGTCAGCCCCAGCATTTT. The chain is built from TRBV6-6 and TRBJ1-5; no definite D call. V was clipped by 11 bases and J by 6 bases, with 23 bases between them. Looked up from germline, CDR1 is MNHNY and CDR2 is SVGAGI (reference sequence). This CDR3 spans 15 amino acids.